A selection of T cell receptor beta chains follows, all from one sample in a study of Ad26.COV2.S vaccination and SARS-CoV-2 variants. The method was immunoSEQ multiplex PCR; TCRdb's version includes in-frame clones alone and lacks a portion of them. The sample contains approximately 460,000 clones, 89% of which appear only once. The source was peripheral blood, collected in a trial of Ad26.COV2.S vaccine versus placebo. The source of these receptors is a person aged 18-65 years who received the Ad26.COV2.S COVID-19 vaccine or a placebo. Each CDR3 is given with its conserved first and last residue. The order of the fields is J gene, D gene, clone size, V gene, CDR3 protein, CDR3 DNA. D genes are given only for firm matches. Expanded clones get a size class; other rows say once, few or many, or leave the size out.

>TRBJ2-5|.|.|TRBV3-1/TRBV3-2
CASSQDLQETQYF
TGTGCCAGCAGCCAAGATTTACAGGAGACCCAGTACTTC
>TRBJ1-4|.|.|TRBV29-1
CSVEPQSGEKLFF
TGCAGCGTTGAACCCCAGTCAGGGGAAAAACTGTTTTTT
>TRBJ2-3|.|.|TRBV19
CASSDTRRGDTQYF
TGTGCCAGTAGTGACACACGACGTGGGGATACGCAGTATTTT
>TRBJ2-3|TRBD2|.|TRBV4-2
CASSQQTSGRTDTQYF
TGTGCCAGCAGCCAGCAGACTAGCGGGCGCACAGATACGCAGTATTTT
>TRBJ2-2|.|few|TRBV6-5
CASSYSRRRPGELFF
TGTGCCAGCAGTTACTCGAGGAGGAGACCCGGGGAGCTGTTTTTT
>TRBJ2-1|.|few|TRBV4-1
CASSQYNEQFF
TGCGCCAGCAGCCAATACAATGAGCAGTTCTTC
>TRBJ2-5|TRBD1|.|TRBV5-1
CASSRTGGEGETQYF
TGCGCCAGCAGCCGGACAGGGGGCGAGGGAGAGACCCAGTACTTC
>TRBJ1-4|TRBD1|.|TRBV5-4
CASQGQGDEKLFF
TGTGCCAGCCAAGGACAGGGTGATGAAAAACTGTTTTTT
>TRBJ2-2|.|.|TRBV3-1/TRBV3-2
CASSQDRGPGELFF
TGTGCCAGCAGCCAAGACAGGGGCCCCGGGGAGCTGTTTTTT
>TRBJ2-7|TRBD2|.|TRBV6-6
CASSAWAGATYEQYF
TGTGCCAGCAGCGCATGGGCGGGAGCAACCTACGAGCAGTACTTC
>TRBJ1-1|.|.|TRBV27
CASSRLNEVNTEAFF
TGTGCCAGCAGTAGACTTAACGAGGTGAACACTGAAGCTTTCTTT
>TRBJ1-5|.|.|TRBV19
CASSILGAGDQPQHF
TGTGCCAGTAGTATCTTGGGGGCCGGTGATCAGCCCCAGCATTTT
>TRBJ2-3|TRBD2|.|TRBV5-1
CASSLEGTSGYTDTQYF
TGCGCCAGCAGCTTGGAAGGGACTAGCGGATACACAGATACGCAGTATTTT
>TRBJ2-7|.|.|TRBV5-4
CASSLPGDFEQYF
TGTGCCAGCAGCTTGCCGGGGGACTTCGAGCAGTACTTC
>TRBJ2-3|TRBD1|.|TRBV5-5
CASSLGQGISTDTQYF
TGTGCCAGCAGCTTGGGACAGGGGATAAGCACAGATACGCAGTATTTT
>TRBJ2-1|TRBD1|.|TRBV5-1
CASSHGTGIGNEQFF
TGCGCCAGCAGCCACGGGACAGGGATCGGCAATGAGCAGTTCTTC
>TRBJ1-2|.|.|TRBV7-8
CASSNVIRGAWGYTF
TGTGCCAGCAGTAATGTCATAAGGGGCGCTTGGGGCTACACCTTC
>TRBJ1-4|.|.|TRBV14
CASSQDLPSATNEKLFF
TGTGCCAGCAGCCAAGATCTACCATCTGCAACTAATGAAAAACTGTTTTTT
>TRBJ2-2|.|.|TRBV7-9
CASSRGVWELFF
TGTGCCAGCAGCCGGGGTGTTTGGGAGCTGTTTTTT
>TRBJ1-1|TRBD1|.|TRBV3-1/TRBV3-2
CASSQGQGYTEAFF
TGTGCCAGCAGCCAAGGACAGGGATACACTGAAGCTTTCTTT
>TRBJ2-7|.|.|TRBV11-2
CASSLGWSIEQYF
TGTGCCAGCAGCTTAGGTTGGTCTATCGAGCAGTACTTC
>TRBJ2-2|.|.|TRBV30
CASPAPYGLAGELFF
TGTGCCTCGCCCGCGCCCTACGGTTTAGCCGGGGAGCTGTTTTTT
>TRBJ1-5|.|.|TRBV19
CASSRGRGHQPQHF
TGTGCCAGTAGTAGGGGCAGGGGCCATCAGCCCCAGCATTTT
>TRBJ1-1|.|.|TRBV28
CASGPNLEAFF
TGTGCCAGCGGACCCAATCTCGAAGCTTTCTTT